This T cell receptor (beta chain) was captured in a study of T cells in Graves' hyperthyroidism and ophthalmopathy. This clonotype has ten or more counts. The germline V and J ends were trimmed by 0 bases and 6 bases, with 10 bases remaining between them. The CDR3 has 13 residues. The germline CDR1 and CDR2 sequences are DFQATT and SNEGSKA (reference sequence). Amplification of TCR beta CDR3 regions was performed using RNA transcripts as template. The HTBI primer set was used in a first-round RT-PCR of the TCR CDR3. Each CDR3 protein gets one entry after TCRdb re-called the multiplex PCR reads with MiXCR. The sample holds more than 150,000 distinct CDR3 sequences, over 15% seen once.

This receptor was identified in a woman aged 50 to 60 with Graves' hyperthyroidism. Material: blood. The chain has TRBV20-1 and TRBJ2-3; no firm D call. This CDR3 is CSARDFLDDTQYF. In DNA form, the CDR3 reads TGCAGTGCTAGAGATTTTCTAGATGATACGCAGTATTTT.